This TCR beta chain was identified during a study of T cell responses to AZD1222 COVID-19 vaccine. Overall study results and limits: Donors were mostly white British, more females; clonal diversity possibly underestimated. The study sampled repertoires only after the peak T cell response. Vaccination with two AZD1222 doses was followed by a rise in Spike-specific TCR breadth and depth.

Concerning this clone: Its antigen is unidentified.

Method: immunoSEQ multiplex PCR; TCRdb's copy keeps in-frame clones and lacks some. This sample has 110,000 or so clones; around 89% occur once, and the top ten carry 6.5%. Here the sequenced sample was peripheral blood, taken 28 days after the second AZD1222 dose. The clonotype comes from an adult who received the AZD1222 COVID-19 vaccine.

CDR3 sequence (DNA): TGTGCCAGTAGTATGGGTCCGGGACAGGTTCGAGAAGCTTTCTTT. It specifies CASSMGPGQVREAFF. J is TRBJ1-1 and V is TRBV19; 8 bases align to TRBD1. Trimming took 3 bases from V and 8 from J; bases not matched to a gene: 11. The germline CDR1 and CDR2 sequences are LNHDA and SQIVND (reference sequence). The CDR3 length is 15 residues.